The sequence of this T cell receptor (beta chain) was determined in a study of patients and donors after allogeneic stem cell transplantation. The CDR3 loop spans 17 amino acids. The ends lost 6 bases at V and 5 bases at J; junction bases unmatched: 18. Germline loops: CDR1 MNHNS, CDR2 SASEGT. MiXCR was run by TCRdb on the RT-PCR reads, yielding one entry per CDR3 protein. The sample lists 390,000 or so distinct CDR3 sequences; around 16% were seen once. This receptor was identified in a human donor who was either an allogeneic HSCT recipient or a stem cell or donor lymphocyte infusion donor (not recorded which). It is not recorded whose cells these are; they may come from a transplant donor. The sequenced sample consisted of blood, either unsorted or a sorted T cell fraction (not recorded which). The rearrangement uses TRBV6-1 and TRBJ1-2; 7 bases match TRBD1. Here the CDR3 DNA reads TGTGCCAGCAGCTCGACTGGACCCGGACAGGCTGGTTATGGCTACACCTTC. This encodes CASSSTGPGQAGYGYTF.